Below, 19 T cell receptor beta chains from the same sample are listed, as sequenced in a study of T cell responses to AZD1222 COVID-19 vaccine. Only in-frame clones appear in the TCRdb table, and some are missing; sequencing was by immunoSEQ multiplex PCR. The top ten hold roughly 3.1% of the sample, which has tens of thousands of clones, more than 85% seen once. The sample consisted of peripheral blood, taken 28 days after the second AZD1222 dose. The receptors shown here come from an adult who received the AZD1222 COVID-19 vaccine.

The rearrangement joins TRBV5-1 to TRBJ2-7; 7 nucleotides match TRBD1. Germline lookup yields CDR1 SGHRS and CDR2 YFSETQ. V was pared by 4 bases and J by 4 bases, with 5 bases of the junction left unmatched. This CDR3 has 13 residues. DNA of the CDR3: TGCGCCAGCAGCAGCGCGACAGGGTACGAGCAGTACTTC. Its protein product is CASSSATGYEQYF.

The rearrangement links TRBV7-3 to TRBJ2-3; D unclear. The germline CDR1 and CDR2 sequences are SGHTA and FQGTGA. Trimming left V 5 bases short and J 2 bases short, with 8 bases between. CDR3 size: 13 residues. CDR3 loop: CASSPPATDTQYF. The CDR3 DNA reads TGTGCCAGCAGCCCCCCGGCCACAGATACGCAGTATTTT.

Here the CDR3 DNA reads TGTGCCAGCAGTAACAGGGTTCATCAGCCCCAGCATTTT. This codes for CASSNRVHQPQHF. This chain links TRBV28 with TRBJ1-5; the D gene is possibly TRBD1 (6 bases). The germline gives CDR1 MDHEN, CDR2 SYDVKM. CDR3 length: 13 residues. V shed 5 bases and J shed 5 bases, with 10 bases lying between them.

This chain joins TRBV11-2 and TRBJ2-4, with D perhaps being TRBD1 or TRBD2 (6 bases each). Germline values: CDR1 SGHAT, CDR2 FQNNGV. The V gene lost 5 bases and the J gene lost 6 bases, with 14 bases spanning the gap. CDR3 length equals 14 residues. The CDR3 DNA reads TGTGCCAGCAGCGAGGTGGGGGGCGGAAACATTCAGTACTTC. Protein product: CASSEVGGGNIQYF.

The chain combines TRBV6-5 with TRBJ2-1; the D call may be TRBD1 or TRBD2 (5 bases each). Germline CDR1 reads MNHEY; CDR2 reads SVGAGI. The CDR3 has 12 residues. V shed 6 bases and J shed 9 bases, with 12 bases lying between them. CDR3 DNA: TGTGCCAGCAGGAACGGGGCGGGTGAGCAGTTCTTC. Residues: CASRNGAGEQFF.

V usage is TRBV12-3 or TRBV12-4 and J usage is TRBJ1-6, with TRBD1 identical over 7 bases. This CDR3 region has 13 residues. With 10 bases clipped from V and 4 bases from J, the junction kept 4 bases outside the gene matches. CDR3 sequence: CAIKQGYNSPLHF. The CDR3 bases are TGTGCCATCAAACAGGGGTATAATTCACCCCTCCACTTT.

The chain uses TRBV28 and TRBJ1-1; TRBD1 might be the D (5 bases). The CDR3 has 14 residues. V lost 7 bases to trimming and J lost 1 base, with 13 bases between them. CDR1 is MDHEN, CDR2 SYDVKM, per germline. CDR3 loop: CASTSGDGNTEAFF. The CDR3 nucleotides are TGTGCCAGCACCTCCGGGGACGGGAACACTGAAGCTTTCTTT.

The CDR3 here is CASRVGQNTGELFF. CDR3 in DNA: TGCGCCAGCAGGGTTGGTCAGAACACCGGGGAGCTGTTTTTT. The chain couples TRBV5-1 to TRBJ2-2; the D is unclear. Looked up from germline, CDR1 is SGHRS and CDR2 is YFSETQ. V was trimmed by 5 bases and J by 1 base, leaving 9 bases between them. This CDR3 spans 14 amino acids.

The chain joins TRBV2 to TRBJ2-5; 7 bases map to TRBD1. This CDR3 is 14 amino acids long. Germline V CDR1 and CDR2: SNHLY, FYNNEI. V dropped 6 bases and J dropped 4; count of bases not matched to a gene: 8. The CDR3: CASRAGTALETQYF. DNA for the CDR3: TGTGCCAGCAGGGCCGGGACAGCCTTAGAGACCCAGTACTTC. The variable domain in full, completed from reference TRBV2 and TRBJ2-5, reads EPEVTQTPSHQVTQMGQEVILRCVPISNHLYFYWYRQILGQKVEFLVSFYNNEISEKSEIFDDQFSVERPDGSNFTLKIRSTKLEDSAMYFCASRAGTALETQYFGPGTRLLVL.

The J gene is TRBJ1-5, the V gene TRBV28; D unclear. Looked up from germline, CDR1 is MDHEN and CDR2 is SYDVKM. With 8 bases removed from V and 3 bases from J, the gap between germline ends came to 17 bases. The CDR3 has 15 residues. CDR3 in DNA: TGTGCCAGCCCCCTCTACAGCGCAAACAATCAGCCCCAGCATTTT. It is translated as CASPLYSANNQPQHF.

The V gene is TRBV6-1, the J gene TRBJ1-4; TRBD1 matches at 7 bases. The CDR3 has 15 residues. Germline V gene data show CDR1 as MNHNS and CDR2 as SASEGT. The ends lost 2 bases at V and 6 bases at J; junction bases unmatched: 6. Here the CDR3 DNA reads TGTGCCAGCAGTGAACTCTGGGGGACAGATGAAAAACTGTTTTTT. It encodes CASSELWGTDEKLFF.

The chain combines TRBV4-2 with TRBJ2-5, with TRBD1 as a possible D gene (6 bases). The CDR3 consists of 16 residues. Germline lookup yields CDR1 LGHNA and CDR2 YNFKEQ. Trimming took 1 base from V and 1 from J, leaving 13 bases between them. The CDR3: CASSQGGAGAQETQYF. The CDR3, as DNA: TGTGCCAGCAGCCAAGGTGGAGCAGGGGCCCAAGAGACCCAGTACTTC.

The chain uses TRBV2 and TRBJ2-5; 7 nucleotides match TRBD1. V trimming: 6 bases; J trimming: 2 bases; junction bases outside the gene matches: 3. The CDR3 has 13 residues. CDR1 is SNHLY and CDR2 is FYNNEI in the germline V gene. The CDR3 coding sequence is TGTGCCAGCAGGGGGACAGAGCAAGAGACCCAGTACTTC. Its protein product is CASRGTEQETQYF.

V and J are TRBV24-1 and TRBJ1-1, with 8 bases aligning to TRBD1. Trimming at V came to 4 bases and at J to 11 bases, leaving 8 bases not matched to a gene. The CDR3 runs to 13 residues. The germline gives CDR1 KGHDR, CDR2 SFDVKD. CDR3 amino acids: CATSERTGILAFF. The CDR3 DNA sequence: TGTGCCACCAGTGAGCGGACAGGGATTTTGGCTTTCTTT.

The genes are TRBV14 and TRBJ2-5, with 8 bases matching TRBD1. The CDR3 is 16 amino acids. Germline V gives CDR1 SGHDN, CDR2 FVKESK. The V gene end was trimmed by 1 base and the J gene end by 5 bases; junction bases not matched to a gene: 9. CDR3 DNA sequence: TGTGCCAGCAGCCAAGGGACAGGGAGCCGACAGGAGACCCAGTACTTC. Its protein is CASSQGTGSRQETQYF.

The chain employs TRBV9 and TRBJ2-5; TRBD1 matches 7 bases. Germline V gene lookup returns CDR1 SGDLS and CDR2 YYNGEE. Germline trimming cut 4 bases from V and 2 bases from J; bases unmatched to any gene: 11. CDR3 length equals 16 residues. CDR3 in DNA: TGTGCCAGCAGCACCCCCCGTGAGGGGGCACAAGAGACCCAGTACTTC. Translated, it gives CASSTPREGAQETQYF.

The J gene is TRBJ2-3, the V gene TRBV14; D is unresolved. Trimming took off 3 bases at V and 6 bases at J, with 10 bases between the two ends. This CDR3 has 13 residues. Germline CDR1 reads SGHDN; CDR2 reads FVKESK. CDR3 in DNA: TGTGCCAGCAGCCAGAACGGTGGGGATACGCAGTATTTT. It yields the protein CASSQNGGDTQYF.

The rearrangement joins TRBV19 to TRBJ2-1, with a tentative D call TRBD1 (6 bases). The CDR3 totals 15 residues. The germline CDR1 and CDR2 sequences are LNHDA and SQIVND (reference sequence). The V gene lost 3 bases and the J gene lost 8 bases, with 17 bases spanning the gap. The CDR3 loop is CASSMAVGATDEQFF. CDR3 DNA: TGTGCCAGTAGTATGGCTGTGGGGGCGACGGATGAGCAGTTCTTC.

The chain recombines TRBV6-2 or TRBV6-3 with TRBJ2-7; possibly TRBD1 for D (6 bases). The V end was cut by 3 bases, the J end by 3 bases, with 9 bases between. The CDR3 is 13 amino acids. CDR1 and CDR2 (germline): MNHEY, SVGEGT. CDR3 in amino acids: CASSYRTDYEQYF. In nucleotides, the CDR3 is TGTGCCAGCAGTTATAGGACAGACTACGAGCAGTACTTC.